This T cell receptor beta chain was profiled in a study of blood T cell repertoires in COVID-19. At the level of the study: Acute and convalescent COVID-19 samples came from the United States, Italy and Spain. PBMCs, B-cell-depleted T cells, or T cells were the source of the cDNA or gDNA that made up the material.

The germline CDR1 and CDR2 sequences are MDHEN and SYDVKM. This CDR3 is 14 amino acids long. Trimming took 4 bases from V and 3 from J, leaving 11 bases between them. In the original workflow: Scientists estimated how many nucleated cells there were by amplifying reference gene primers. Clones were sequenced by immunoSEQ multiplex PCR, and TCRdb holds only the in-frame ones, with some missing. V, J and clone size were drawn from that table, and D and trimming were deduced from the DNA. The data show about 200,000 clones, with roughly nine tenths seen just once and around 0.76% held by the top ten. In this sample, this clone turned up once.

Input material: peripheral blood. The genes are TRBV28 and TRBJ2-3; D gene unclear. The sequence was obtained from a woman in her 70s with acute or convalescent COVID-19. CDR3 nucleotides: TGTGCCAGCAGTTCCTCCTATCGAACAGATACGCAGTATTTT. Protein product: CASSSSYRTDTQYF.